The T cell receptor (beta chain) under discussion was sequenced for a study of cytomegalovirus exposure and HLA in healthy donors. General study results and limits: Presence/absence analyses supposed approximately even sequencing depth among donors. Some V segments, TRBV6-2 and TRBV6-3 among them, were indistinguishable and were therefore excluded. The authors later found HLA-associated TCR beta chains more clonally expanded than equally common others.

On this clone itself: The antigen is unknown.

In the PCR, 60 Vbeta and 13 Jbeta primers were used. The data were produced by immunoSEQ multiplex PCR, yet TCRdb's version contains in-frame clones alone and is incomplete. This repertoire shows 100,000 to 150,000 clones, about three quarters found once; its top ten account for about 3.1%. Germline CDR1 reads SGHRS; CDR2 reads YFSETQ. This CDR3 has 16 amino acids. After removal of 7 bases from V and 5 bases from J, the junction contained 15 bases not matched to a gene. The clonotype originates from a human donor in good health. The rearrangement links TRBV5-1 to TRBJ2-1; 7 bases are a match to TRBD1. Sequencing was carried out using PBMCs. The CDR3 DNA is TGCGCCAGCGGCACCCAGACAGGGTCGCTCAACAATGAGCAGTTCTTC. Translation gives CASGTQTGSLNNEQFF.